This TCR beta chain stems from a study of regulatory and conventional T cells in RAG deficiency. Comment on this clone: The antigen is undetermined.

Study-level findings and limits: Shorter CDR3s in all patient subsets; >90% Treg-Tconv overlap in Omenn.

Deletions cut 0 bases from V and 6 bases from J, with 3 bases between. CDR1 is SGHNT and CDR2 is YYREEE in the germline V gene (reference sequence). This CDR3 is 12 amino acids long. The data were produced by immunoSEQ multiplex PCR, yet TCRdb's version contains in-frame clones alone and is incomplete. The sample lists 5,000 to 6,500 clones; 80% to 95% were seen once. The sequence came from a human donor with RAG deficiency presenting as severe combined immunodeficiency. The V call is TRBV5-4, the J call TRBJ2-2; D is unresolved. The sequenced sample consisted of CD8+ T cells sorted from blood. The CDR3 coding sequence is TGTGCCAGCAGCTTGGGATCCGGGGAGCTGTTTTTT. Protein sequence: CASSLGSGELFF.